This T cell receptor beta chain was retrieved from a study of cytomegalovirus exposure and HLA in healthy donors. Study background: Most genotyped donors, over 70% of about 400, had Caucasian-associated genetic ancestry. Findings and caveats of the study: Researchers reported from a later analysis that most CMV-associated TCR beta chains appeared HLA-restricted. A list of 150 to 200 TCR beta chains associated with cytomegalovirus was given. For TCR beta chains, V- and J-gene trimming was later linked to a missense DCLRE1C variant.

Primers included in the PCR were 60 Vbeta and 13 Jbeta primers. The method was immunoSEQ multiplex PCR; TCRdb's version includes in-frame clones alone and lacks a portion of them. The sample lists about 140,000 clones, more than 75% occurring once. On this clone itself: The antigen is not known.

This CDR3 spans 18 amino acids. Germline CDR1 and CDR2: LNHNV and YYDKDF (reference sequence). V dropped 0 bases and J dropped 3; count of bases not matched to a gene: 8. The sequenced material came from PBMCs. This receptor was obtained from a man between 18 and 35 years old in good health and CMV-seropositive. This sequence joins TRBV15 and TRBJ1-5; 10 nucleotides match TRBD1. The CDR3 sequence: CATSRDVRDRGSNQPQHF. DNA of the CDR3: TGTGCCACCAGCAGAGACGTTCGGGACAGGGGTTCCAATCAGCCCCAGCATTTT. The full variable domain, with the rest looked up from reference TRBV15 and TRBJ1-5, is DAMVIQNPRYQVTQFGKPVTLSCSQTLNHNVMYWYQQKSSQAPKLLFHYYDKDFNNEADTPDNFQSRRPNTSFCFLDIRSPGLGDTAMYLCATSRDVRDRGSNQPQHFGDGTRLSIL.